These 18 T cell receptor beta chains share one sample of origin, sequenced in a study of technical replicates of blood from a handful of donors (dated by TCRdb to about 2017). The library was obtained by the immunoSEQ multiplex PCR assay. Not all clones reach the TCRdb copy of this immuneACCESS table, which keeps in-frame sequences only. Checked studies attribute under half of the gap to unresolved V genes and leave the rest unexplained. This sample lists 65,000 to 85,000 clones; about 90% were detected once. Clones ranked in the top ten supply roughly 0.37% of the sample. The sequenced material came from T cells isolated from PBMCs. Every receptor here comes from a human donor in good health.

Points on this clone: The conserved phenylalanine or tryptophan is not found at the CDR3 terminus, so this likely reflects a read error. No DNA is shown, since the ends of the CDR3 on it are uncertain; the CDR3 is the one TCRdb lists. The chain links TRBV30 to TRBJ1-1. Termini included, the CDR3 measures 12 amino acids. Germline V CDR1 and CDR2: GTSNPN, SVGIG (reference sequence). This CDR3 reads CAWSSAGRIIDM.

The chain is built from TRBV2 and TRBJ1-2, with D perhaps matching TRBD1 (5 bases). V shed 9 bases and J shed 1 base, with 15 bases lying between them. Germline lookup yields CDR1 SNHLY and CDR2 FYNNEI. CDR3 length equals 14 residues. CDR3 sequence: CARPSQGGNYGYTF. DNA of the CDR3: TGTGCCAGGCCTAGCCAGGGAGGTAACTATGGCTACACCTTC. Looking up the rest from reference TRBV2 and TRBJ1-2 gives the full variable domain: EPEVTQTPSHQVTQMGQEVILRCVPISNHLYFYWYRQILGQKVEFLVSFYNNEISEKSEIFDDQFSVERPDGSNFTLKIRSTKLEDSAMYFCARPSQGGNYGYTFGSGTRLTVV.

The V gene is TRBV10-3, the J gene TRBJ1-4; D is ambiguous. Trimming removed 0 bases from V and 5 bases from J, with 7 bases in between. This CDR3 is built from 14 residues. Germline V gene sequence: CDR1 ENHRY, CDR2 SYGVKD. The CDR3 loop reads CAISESVLNEKLFF. The CDR3 DNA is TGTGCCATCAGTGAGTCTGTCTTAAATGAAAAACTGTTTTTT.

This chain joins TRBV2 and TRBJ2-3, with D perhaps matching TRBD1 (6 bases). V lost 8 bases and J 3 bases, leaving 15 bases between the germline ends. This CDR3 region has 14 residues. Germline values: CDR1 SNHLY, CDR2 FYNNEI. CDR3 nucleotide sequence: TGTGCCAGCGGACTGCAGGGGATAACAGATACGCAGTATTTT. This codes for CASGLQGITDTQYF.

This chain links TRBV4-3 with TRBJ2-7; D is ambiguous. The CDR3 consists of 14 residues. Trimming shortened V by 0 bases and J by 3 bases, and 9 bases separated the two germline ends. Germline V lookup: CDR1 LGHNA, CDR2 YSLEER. The CDR3 DNA reads as TGCGCCAGCAGCCAAGAGCCCTTCTACTACGAGCAGTACTTC. It codes for CASSQEPFYYEQYF.

The rearrangement uses TRBV5-1 and TRBJ1-4; TRBD1 matches at 7 bases. Trimming cost V 4 bases and J 7 bases; bases outside gene matches: 10. Per germline, CDR1 SGHRS and CDR2 YFSETQ. The CDR3 consists of 15 residues. The CDR3 loop reads CASSPGHRGGEKLFF. CDR3 bases: TGCGCCAGCAGCCCCGGTCACAGGGGAGGTGAAAAACTGTTTTTT.

In its sample, this clone was seen once. This chain links TRBV28 with TRBJ1-1; weak D call: TRBD1 (6 bases). The V gene's germline CDR1 is MDHEN and CDR2 SYDVKM. The CDR3 runs to 13 residues. The germline V and J ends were trimmed by 7 bases and 5 bases, with 14 bases remaining between them. The CDR3 DNA is TGTGCCAGCAACAGGGTAAGTAAGACTGAAGCTTTCTTT. Its translation: CASNRVSKTEAFF.

This clone was picked up one time. The chain recombines TRBV4-3 with TRBJ2-2; TRBD1 aligns across 7 bases. Germline assignment: CDR1 LGHNA and CDR2 YSLEER. The CDR3 loop spans 16 amino acids. J lost 7 bases, V lost 0 bases, and 8 bases had no gene match. The CDR3 sequence is CASSQDRWQGDGELFF. The CDR3, as DNA: TGCGCCAGCAGCCAAGATAGGTGGCAGGGGGACGGGGAGCTGTTTTTT.

The V gene is TRBV7-9, the J gene TRBJ2-1; 13 positions match TRBD2. The ends lost 5 bases at V and 7 bases at J; junction bases unmatched: 8. There are 16 residues in the CDR3. The germline gives CDR1 SEHNR, CDR2 FQNEAQ (reference sequence). The CDR3 nucleotides are TGTGCCAGCAGCACGCGGACTAGCGGGAGTACAAATGAGCAGTTCTTC. This sequence encodes CASSTRTSGSTNEQFF.

This chain connects TRBV23-1 to TRBJ2-3; the match to TRBD2 covers 11 bases. TRBV23-1 is annotated as an ORF whose role is uncertain. V was pared by 3 bases and J by 6 bases, with 2 bases of the junction left unmatched. This CDR3 contains 14 residues. CDR3 residues: CASSQASGGDTQYF. Written as DNA, the CDR3 is TGCGCCAGCAGTCAGGCTAGCGGGGGGGATACGCAGTATTTT.

V usage is TRBV13 and J usage is TRBJ2-1; TRBD1 matches 7 bases. The CDR3 runs 13 residues. J lost 8 bases, V lost 7 bases, and 8 bases had no gene match. The germline CDR1 and CDR2 sequences are PRHDT and FYEKMQ (reference sequence). CDR3 residues: CASTGQPSDEQFF. Here the CDR3 DNA reads TGTGCCAGCACGGGACAGCCGAGCGATGAGCAGTTCTTC.

The table lists this clone with a count of one. The V gene is TRBV11-3, the J gene TRBJ1-1; D unclear. V gave up 4 bases and J gave up 0 bases, with 6 bases separating them. The germline V gene encodes CDR1 SGHNT and CDR2 YENEEA. This CDR3 contains 13 residues. The CDR3 here is CASSSGVNTEAFF. The DNA of the CDR3 is TGTGCCAGCAGCTCCGGGGTGAACACTGAAGCTTTCTTT. Together with reference TRBV11-3 and TRBJ1-1, the CDR3 gives the full variable domain: EAGVVQSPRYKIIEKKQPVAFWCNPISGHNTLYWYLQNLGQGPELLIRYENEEAVDDSQLPKDRFSAERLKGVDSTLKIQPAELGDSAVYLCASSSGVNTEAFFGQGTRLTVV.

This clone has only one observation. This rearrangement joins TRBV11-3 to TRBJ1-2; a weak D match, TRBD1 (6 bases). Trimming left V 2 bases short and J 4 bases short, with 11 bases between. Germline CDR1 and CDR2: SGHNT and YENEEA. The CDR3 consists of 14 residues. For the CDR3, the DNA is TGTGCCAGCAGCTTAAGCGCGACAGGCTATGGCTACACCTTC. Protein product: CASSLSATGYGYTF.

The chain couples TRBV11-3 to TRBJ1-2; tentatively, D is TRBD1 (5 bases). The CDR3 loop spans 19 amino acids. In germline, CDR1 is SGHNT, CDR2 YENEEA. Trimming took 3 bases from V and 0 from J, leaving 23 bases between them. The CDR3 nucleotides read TGTGCCAGCAGCTTGGAGGGTATTGGACACGAAACGTCTAACTATGGCTACACCTTC. This sequence encodes CASSLEGIGHETSNYGYTF.

The rearrangement joins TRBV19 to TRBJ1-5, with D possibly being TRBD1 (6 bases). The V and J ends lost 3 bases and 5 bases respectively, with 14 bases between them. CDR3 length equals 15 residues. Germline V gene sequence: CDR1 LNHDA, CDR2 SQIVND (reference sequence). The CDR3 nucleotides are TGTGCCAGTAGTATTCCGACAGGTTGGTATCAGCCCCAGCATTTT. This translates into CASSIPTGWYQPQHF.

The CDR3 DNA reads TGCAGTGCTCCGGACAACCATGGCTACACCTTC. It is translated as CSAPDNHGYTF. The rearrangement links TRBV20-1 to TRBJ1-2; tentatively, D is TRBD1 (5 bases). Looked up from germline, CDR1 is DFQATT and CDR2 is SNEGSKA (reference sequence). This CDR3 contains 11 residues. V gave up 5 bases and J gave up 6 bases, with 10 bases separating them.

The J gene is TRBJ2-1, the V gene TRBV9; 7 positions match TRBD2. Germline CDR1 is SGDLS and CDR2 is YYNGEE. V was pared by 2 bases and J by 5 bases, with 4 bases of the junction left unmatched. The CDR3 spans 14 residues. CDR3 residues: CASSVSSGNNEQFF. The CDR3 bases are TGTGCCAGCAGCGTCTCTAGCGGCAACAATGAGCAGTTCTTC.

V usage is TRBV9 and J usage is TRBJ2-7; the D gene is possibly TRBD1 (6 bases). Trimming took off 4 bases at V and 2 bases at J, with 16 bases between the two ends. This CDR3 is 15 amino acids long. Per germline, CDR1 SGDLS and CDR2 YYNGEE. DNA of the CDR3: TGTGCCAGCAGCTCATCAGACAGGCACCCCTACGAGCAGTACTTC. Translation: CASSSSDRHPYEQYF.